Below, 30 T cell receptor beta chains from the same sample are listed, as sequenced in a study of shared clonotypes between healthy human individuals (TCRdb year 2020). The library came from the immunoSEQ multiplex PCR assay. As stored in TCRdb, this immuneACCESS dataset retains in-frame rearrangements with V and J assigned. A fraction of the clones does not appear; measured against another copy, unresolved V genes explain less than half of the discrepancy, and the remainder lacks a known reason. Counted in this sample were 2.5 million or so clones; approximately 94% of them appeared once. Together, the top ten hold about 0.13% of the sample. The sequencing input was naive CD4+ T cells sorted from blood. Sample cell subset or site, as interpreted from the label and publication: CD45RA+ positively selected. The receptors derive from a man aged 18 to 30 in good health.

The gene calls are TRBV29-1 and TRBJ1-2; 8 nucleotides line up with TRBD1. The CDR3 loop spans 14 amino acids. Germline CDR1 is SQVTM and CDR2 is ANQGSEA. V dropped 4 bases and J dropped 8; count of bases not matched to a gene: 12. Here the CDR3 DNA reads TGCAGCGTTGGAGACAGGGGTTCGGACGGGGGCTACACCTTC. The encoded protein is CSVGDRGSDGGYTF.

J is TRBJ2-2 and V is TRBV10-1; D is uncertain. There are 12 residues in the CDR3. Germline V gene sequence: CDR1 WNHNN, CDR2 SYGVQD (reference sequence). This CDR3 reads CATALSGGELFF. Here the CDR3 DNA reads TGCGCTACGGCCCTTTCTGGCGGGGAGCTGTTTTTT.

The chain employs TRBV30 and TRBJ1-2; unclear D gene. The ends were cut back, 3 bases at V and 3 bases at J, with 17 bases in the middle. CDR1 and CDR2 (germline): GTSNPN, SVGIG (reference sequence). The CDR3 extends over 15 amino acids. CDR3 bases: TGTGCCTGGAGCCTCATGCTGGAGGGCGACTATGGCTACACCTTC. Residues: CAWSLMLEGDYGYTF. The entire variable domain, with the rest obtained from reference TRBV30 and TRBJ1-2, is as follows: SQTIHQWPATLVQPVGSPLSLECTVEGTSNPNLYWYRQAAGRGLQLLFYSVGIGQISSEVPQNLSASRPQDRQFILSSKKLLLSDSGFYLCAWSLMLEGDYGYTFGSGTRLTVV.

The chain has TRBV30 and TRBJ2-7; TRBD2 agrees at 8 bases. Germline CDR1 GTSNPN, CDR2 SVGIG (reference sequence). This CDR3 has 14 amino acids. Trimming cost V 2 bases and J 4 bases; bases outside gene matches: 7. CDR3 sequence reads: CAWSSPGLGYEQYF. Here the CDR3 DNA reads TGTGCCTGGAGTTCACCGGGACTAGGGTACGAGCAGTACTTC.

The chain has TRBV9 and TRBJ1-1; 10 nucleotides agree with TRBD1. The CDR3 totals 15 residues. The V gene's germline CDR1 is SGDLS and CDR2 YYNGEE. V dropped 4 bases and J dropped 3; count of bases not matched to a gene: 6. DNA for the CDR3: TGTGCCAGCAGCCTTCGGACAGGGGGAGACACTGAAGCTTTCTTT. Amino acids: CASSLRTGGDTEAFF.

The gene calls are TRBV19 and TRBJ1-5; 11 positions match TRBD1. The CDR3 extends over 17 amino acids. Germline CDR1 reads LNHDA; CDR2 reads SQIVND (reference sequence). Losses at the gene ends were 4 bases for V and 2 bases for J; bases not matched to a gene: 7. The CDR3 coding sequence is TGTGCCAGTAGTAACACCCCGGGACAGGGGGGCAATCAGCCCCAGCATTTT. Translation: CASSNTPGQGGNQPQHF.

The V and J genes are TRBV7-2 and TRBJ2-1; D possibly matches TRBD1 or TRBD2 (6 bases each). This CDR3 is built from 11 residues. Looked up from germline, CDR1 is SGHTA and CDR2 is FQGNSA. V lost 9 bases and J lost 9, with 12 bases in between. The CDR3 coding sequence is TGTGCCAGTCGGGGGCTTTTTGAGCAGTTCTTC. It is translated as CASRGLFEQFF.

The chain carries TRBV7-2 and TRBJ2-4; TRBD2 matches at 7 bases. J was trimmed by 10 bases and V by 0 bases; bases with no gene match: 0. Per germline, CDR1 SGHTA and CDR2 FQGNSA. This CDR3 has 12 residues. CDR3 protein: CASSLASGIQYF. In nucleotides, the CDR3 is TGTGCCAGCAGCTTAGCTAGCGGGATTCAGTACTTC.

This CDR3 is CASSWGAGEQYF. The CDR3 region has the DNA TGTGCCAGCTCCTGGGGGGCAGGGGAGCAGTACTTC. J is TRBJ2-7 and V is TRBV27; D might be TRBD1 or TRBD2, each matching 6 bases. Germline CDR1 reads MNHEY; CDR2 reads SMNVEV (reference sequence). CDR3 length: 12 residues. V lost 8 bases to trimming and J lost 7 bases, with 15 bases between them.

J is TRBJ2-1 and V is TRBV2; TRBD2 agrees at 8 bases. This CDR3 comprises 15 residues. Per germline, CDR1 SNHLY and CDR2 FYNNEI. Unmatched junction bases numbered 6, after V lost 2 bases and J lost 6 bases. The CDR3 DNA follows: TGTGCCAGCAGTGAACACGGGGGGGCGGTCAATGAGCAGTTCTTC. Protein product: CASSEHGGAVNEQFF.

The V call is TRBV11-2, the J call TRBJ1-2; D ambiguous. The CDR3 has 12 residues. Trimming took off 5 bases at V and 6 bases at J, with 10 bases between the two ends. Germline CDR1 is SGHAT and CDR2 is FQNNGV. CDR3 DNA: TGTGCCAGCAGCCTTAATCAGGATGGCTACACCTTC. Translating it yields CASSLNQDGYTF.

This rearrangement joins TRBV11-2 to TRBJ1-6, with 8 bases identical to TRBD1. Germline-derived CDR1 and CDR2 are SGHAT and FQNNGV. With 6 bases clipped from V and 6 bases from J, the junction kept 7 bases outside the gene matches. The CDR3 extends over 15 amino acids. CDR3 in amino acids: CASRSGQGLNSPLHF. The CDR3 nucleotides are TGTGCCAGCAGATCTGGACAGGGACTTAATTCACCCCTCCACTTT.

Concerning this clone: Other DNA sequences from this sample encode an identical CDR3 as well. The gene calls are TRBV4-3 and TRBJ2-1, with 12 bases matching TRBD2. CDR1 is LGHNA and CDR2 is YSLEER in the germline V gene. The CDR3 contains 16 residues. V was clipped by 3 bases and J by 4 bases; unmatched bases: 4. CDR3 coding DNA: TGCGCCAGCAGCCAGGACCTAGCGGGAGGGTACAATGAGCAGTTCTTC. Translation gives CASSQDLAGGYNEQFF.

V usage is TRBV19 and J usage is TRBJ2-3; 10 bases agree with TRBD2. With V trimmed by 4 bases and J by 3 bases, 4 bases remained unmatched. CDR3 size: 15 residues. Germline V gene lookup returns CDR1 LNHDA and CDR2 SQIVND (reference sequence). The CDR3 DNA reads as TGTGCCAGTAGTACGACTAGCGGGTTAACAGATACGCAGTATTTT. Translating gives CASSTTSGLTDTQYF.

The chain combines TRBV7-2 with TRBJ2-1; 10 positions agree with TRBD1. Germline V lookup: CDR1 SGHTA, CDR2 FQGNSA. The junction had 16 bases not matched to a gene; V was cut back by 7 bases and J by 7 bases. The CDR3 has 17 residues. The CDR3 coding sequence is TGTGCCAGCAACCTCCCGGGGGGGGACAGGGGTCGAAATGAGCAGTTCTTC. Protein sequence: CASNLPGGDRGRNEQFF.

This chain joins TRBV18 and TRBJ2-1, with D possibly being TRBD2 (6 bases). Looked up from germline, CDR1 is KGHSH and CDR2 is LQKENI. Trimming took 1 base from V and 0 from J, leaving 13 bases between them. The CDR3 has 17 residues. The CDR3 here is CASSPRWGTPSYNEQFF. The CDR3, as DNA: TGTGCCAGCTCACCACGCTGGGGGACTCCCTCCTACAATGAGCAGTTCTTC.

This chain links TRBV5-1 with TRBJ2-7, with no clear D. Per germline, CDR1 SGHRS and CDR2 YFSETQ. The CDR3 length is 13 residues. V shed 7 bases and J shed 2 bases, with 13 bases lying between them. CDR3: CASGRSGPYEQYF. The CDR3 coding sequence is TGCGCCAGCGGTAGGAGTGGACCCTACGAGCAGTACTTC.

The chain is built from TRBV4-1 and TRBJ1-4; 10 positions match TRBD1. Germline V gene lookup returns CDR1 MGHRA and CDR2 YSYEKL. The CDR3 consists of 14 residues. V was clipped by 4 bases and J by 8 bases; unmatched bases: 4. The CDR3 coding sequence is TGCGCCAGCAGCCGACAGGGGGCGGGCGAAAAACTGTTTTTT. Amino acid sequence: CASSRQGAGEKLFF.

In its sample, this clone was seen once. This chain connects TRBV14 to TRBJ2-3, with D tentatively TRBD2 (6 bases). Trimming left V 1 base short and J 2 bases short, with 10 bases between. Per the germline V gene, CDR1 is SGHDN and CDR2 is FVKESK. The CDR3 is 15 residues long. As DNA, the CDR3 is TGTGCCAGCAGCCAAGGGGGAGGATTCACAGATACGCAGTATTTT. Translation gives CASSQGGGFTDTQYF.

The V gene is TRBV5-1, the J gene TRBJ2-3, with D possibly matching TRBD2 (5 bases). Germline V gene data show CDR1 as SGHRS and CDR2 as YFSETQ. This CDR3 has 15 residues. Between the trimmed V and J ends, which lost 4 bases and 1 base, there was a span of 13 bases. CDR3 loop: CASSPYARGTDTQYF. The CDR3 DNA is TGCGCCAGCAGCCCTTACGCGCGGGGCACAGATACGCAGTATTTT.

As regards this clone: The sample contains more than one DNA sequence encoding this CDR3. DNA of the CDR3: TGTGCCAGCAGCCCGACAGGGGCGGGGGGCTACGAGCAGTACTTC. Translation: CASSPTGAGGYEQYF. J is TRBJ2-7 and V is TRBV6-5, with D perhaps assigned TRBD1 or TRBD2 (8 bases each). This CDR3 has 15 amino acids. V was shortened by 6 bases and J by 3 bases, with 18 bases between the two germline ends. Germline values: CDR1 MNHEY, CDR2 SVGAGI.

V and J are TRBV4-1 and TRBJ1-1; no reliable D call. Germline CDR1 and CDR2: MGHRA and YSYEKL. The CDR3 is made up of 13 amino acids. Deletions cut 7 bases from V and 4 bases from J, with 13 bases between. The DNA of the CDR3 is TGCGCCAGCATCCACAGCAAGACCACTGAAGCTTTCTTT. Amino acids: CASIHSKTTEAFF.

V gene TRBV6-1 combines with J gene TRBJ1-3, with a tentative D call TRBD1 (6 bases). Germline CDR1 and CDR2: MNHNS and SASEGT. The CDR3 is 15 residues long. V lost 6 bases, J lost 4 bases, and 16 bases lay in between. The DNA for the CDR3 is TGTGCCAGCAGCATTACAGGGAACCCAGGAAACACCATATATTTT. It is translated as CASSITGNPGNTIYF.

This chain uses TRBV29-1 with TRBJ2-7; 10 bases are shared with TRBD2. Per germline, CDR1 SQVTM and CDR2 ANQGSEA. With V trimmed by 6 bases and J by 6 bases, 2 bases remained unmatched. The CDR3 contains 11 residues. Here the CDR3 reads CSVGLAAEQYF. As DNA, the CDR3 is TGCAGCGTCGGACTAGCGGCCGAGCAGTACTTC.

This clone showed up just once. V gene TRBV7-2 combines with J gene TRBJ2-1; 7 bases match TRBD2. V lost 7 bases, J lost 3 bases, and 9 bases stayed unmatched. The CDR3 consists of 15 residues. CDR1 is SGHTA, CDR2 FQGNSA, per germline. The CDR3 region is CASTQTAGYYNEQFF. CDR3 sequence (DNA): TGTGCCAGCACCCAGACAGCGGGGTACTACAATGAGCAGTTCTTC.

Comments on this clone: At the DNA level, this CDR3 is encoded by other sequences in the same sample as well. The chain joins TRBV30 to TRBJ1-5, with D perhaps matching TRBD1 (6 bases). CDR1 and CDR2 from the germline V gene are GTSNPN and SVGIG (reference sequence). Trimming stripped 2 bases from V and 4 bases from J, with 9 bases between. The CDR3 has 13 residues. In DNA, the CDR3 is TGTGCCTGGAGTTCGCAGGGGAATCAGCCCCAGCATTTT. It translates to CAWSSQGNQPQHF.

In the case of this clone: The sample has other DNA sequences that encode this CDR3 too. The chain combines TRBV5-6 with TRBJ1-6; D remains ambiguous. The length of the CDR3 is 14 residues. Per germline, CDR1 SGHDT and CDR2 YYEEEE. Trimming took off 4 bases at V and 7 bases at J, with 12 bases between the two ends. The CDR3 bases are TGTGCCAGCAGCGGGAGGTGGGAAAATTCACCCCTCCACTTT. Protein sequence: CASSGRWENSPLHF.

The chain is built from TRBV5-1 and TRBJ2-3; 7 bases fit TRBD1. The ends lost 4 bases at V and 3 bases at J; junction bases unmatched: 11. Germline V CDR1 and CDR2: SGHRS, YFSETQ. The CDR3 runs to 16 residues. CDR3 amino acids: CASSPQGWGLTDTQYF. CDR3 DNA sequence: TGCGCCAGCAGCCCACAGGGGTGGGGTTTGACAGATACGCAGTATTTT.

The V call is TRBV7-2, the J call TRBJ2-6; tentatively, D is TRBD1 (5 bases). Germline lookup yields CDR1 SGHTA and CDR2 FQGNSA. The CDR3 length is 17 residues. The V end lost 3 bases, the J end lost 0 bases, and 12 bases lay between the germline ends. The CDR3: CASSLTVRSSGANVLTF. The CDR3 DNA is TGTGCCAGCAGCTTGACAGTAAGGAGCTCTGGGGCCAACGTCCTGACTTTC.

CDR3 residues: CASRWQSNQPQHF. The CDR3, as DNA: TGTGCCAGTAGATGGCAAAGCAATCAGCCCCAGCATTTT. The rearrangement joins TRBV19 to TRBJ1-5; D is undetermined. The ends were cut back, 6 bases at V and 1 base at J, with 7 bases in the middle. Germline V gives CDR1 LNHDA, CDR2 SQIVND (reference sequence). There are 13 residues in the CDR3.